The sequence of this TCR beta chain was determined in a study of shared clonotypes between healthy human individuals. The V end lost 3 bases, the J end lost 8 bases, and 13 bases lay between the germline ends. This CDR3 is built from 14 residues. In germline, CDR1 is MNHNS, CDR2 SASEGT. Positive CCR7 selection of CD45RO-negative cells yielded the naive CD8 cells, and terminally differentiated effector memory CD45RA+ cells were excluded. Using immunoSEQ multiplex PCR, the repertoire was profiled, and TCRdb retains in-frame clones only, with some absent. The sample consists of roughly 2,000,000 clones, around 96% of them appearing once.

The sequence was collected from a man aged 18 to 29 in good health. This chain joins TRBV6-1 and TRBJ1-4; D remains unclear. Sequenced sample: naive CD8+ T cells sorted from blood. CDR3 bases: TGTGCCAGCAGTGACTCCGGGCTTGAAGAAAAACTGTTTTTT. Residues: CASSDSGLEEKLFF.